This T cell receptor (beta chain) was obtained from a study of CD4+ T cells in melanoma. General study findings and limits: Neoantigen-specific CD4+ T cells in melanoma reportedly had diverse differentiation states. CD8+ T cell, macrophage and B cell function reportedly correlated with neoantigen-specific CD4+ T cells.

About this clone: As yet, its antigen is unknown.

This table comes from immunoSEQ multiplex PCR, and its TCRdb copy is limited to in-frame clones, with some not included. The sample consists of fewer than 250 clones, about 64% of them appearing once. The TCR was taken from a human donor with melanoma.

This CDR3 reads CASSTSGGFYNEQFF. The DNA of the CDR3 is TGTGCCAGCAGTACTAGCGGGGGGTTCTACAATGAGCAGTTCTTC. The chain carries TRBV6-4 and TRBJ2-1; 12 nucleotides line up with TRBD2. From germline, CDR1 is MRHNA and CDR2 SNTAGT. CDR3 size: 15 residues. Unmatched junction bases numbered 2, after V lost 5 bases and J lost 3 bases.